These 24 T cell receptor beta chains share one sample of origin, sequenced in a study of T cell repertoires in aging, cancer and after chemotherapy. Amplification of TCR beta used genomic DNA extracted from peripheral blood. Multiplex touch-down PCR with TRB-A/B primers amplified rearranged V-D-J TRB sequences. TCRdb analysed the multiplex PCR reads with MiXCR anew, one entry per CDR3 protein. Found here are around 10,000 distinct CDR3 sequences, 38% of them singletons; the top ten hold about 7.9%. Sequencing was performed on blood. These receptors were obtained from a human donor in good health.

This chain joins TRBV5-1 and TRBJ2-7; D not resolved. The CDR3 is 12 residues long. Germline V CDR1 and CDR2: SGHRS, YFSETQ. Trimming cost V 6 bases and J 2 bases, with 9 bases left between them. The CDR3 DNA reads as TGCGCCAGCACGAGTAATACCTACGAGCAGTACTTC. It is translated as CASTSNTYEQYF.

This sequence joins TRBV30 and TRBJ2-7, with D perhaps TRBD1 or TRBD2 (5 bases each). Looked up from germline, CDR1 is GTSNPN and CDR2 is SVGIG (reference sequence). CDR3 size: 13 residues. The V end was cut by 6 bases, the J end by 4 bases, with 16 bases between. Here the CDR3 reads CACSMGEQYEQYF. CDR3 in DNA: TGTGCCTGCAGTATGGGGGAACAGTACGAGCAGTACTTC.

This clonotype was observed a few times. J is TRBJ2-1 and V is TRBV27, with a weak D call TRBD2 (6 bases). Looked up from germline, CDR1 is MNHEY and CDR2 is SMNVEV (reference sequence). V lost 5 bases to trimming and J lost 13 bases, with 15 bases between them. The CDR3 is made up of 12 amino acids. CDR3 DNA sequence: TGTGCCAGCAGTCTTGGGCCGGGACTTCAGTTCTTC. Translated: CASSLGPGLQFF.

This clonotype appeared a few times. The chain joins TRBV6-2 or TRBV6-3 to TRBJ1-4; D gene uncertain. The V and J ends lost 6 bases and 3 bases respectively, with 11 bases between them. CDR3 length: 14 amino acids. Germline V gene lookup returns CDR1 MNHEY and CDR2 SVGEGT. CDR3 sequence: CASRTGRANEKLFF. The CDR3 DNA reads as TGTGCCAGCAGAACGGGGAGAGCTAATGAAAAACTGTTTTTT.

This clonotype showed up just a few times. V usage is TRBV30 and J usage is TRBJ2-3, with 8 bases lining up with TRBD2. J lost 0 bases, V lost 7 bases, and 3 bases had no gene match. The CDR3 runs to 13 residues. The germline gives CDR1 GTSNPN, CDR2 SVGIG (reference sequence). CDR3 coding DNA: TGTGCCTATAGCGGGATTAGCACAGATACGCAGTATTTT. It codes for CAYSGISTDTQYF.

This clonotype has only a few counts. The chain joins TRBV19 to TRBJ2-7; 12 nucleotides agree with TRBD1. Germline CDR1 is LNHDA and CDR2 is SQIVND (reference sequence). This CDR3 is built from 15 residues. J gave up 4 bases and V 6 bases, and 7 bases lay outside the gene matches. CDR3 DNA: TGTGCCAGTAGGTCTCCGGGACAGGGGGCTTACGAGCAGTACTTC. This codes for CASRSPGQGAYEQYF. Complete variable domain (other parts from reference TRBV19 and TRBJ2-7): DGGITQSPKYLFRKEGQNVTLSCEQNLNHDAMYWYRQDPGQGLRLIYYSQIVNDFQKGDIAEGYSVSREKKESFPLTVTSAQKNPTAFYLCASRSPGQGAYEQYFGPGTRLTVT.

The genes are TRBV27 and TRBJ2-3; TRBD1 might be the D (6 bases). The CDR3 loop spans 13 amino acids. The V gene lost 7 bases and the J gene lost 3 bases, with 11 bases spanning the gap. Germline V lookup: CDR1 MNHEY, CDR2 SMNVEV (reference sequence). The CDR3 DNA is TGTGCCAGCAAGGTACAGGGAACAGATACGCAGTATTTT. Translated: CASKVQGTDTQYF.

The V and J genes are TRBV6-5 and TRBJ2-1, with D tentatively TRBD1 (7 bases). V dropped 6 bases and J dropped 7 bases, with 13 bases sitting between them. The CDR3 is 13 residues long. Per the germline V gene, CDR1 is MNHEY and CDR2 is SVGAGI. The CDR3 protein is CASSRQGGNEQFF. Here the CDR3 DNA reads TGTGCCAGCAGCAGACAGGGAGGTAATGAGCAGTTCTTC.

V is TRBV6-6 and J is TRBJ2-7; D might be TRBD2 (6 bases). The CDR3 sequence is 15 residues long. Germline V CDR1 and CDR2: MNHNY, SVGAGI (reference sequence). The V and J ends lost 6 bases and 1 base respectively, with 16 bases between them. The DNA of the CDR3 is TGTGCCAGCAGCGAAAAGGAGGGATTATCCTACGAGCAGTACTTC. Translated: CASSEKEGLSYEQYF.

This clonotype was detected a few times. The chain combines TRBV19 with TRBJ2-7; D might be TRBD2 (5 bases). Germline lookup yields CDR1 LNHDA and CDR2 SQIVND (reference sequence). The CDR3 is 13 amino acids. Trimming removed 3 bases from V and 2 bases from J, with 8 bases in between. The CDR3 reads CASSIAGAYEQYF. The CDR3 region has the DNA TGTGCCAGTAGTATCGCCGGGGCCTACGAGCAGTACTTC.

This chain uses TRBV5-6 with TRBJ1-2; maybe TRBD1 (5 bases). CDR1 and CDR2 (germline): SGHDT, YYEEEE. V was pared by 4 bases and J by 1 base, with 11 bases between. This CDR3 has 14 amino acids. The CDR3, as DNA: TGTGCCAGCAGCGTCGGGGACCGTAACTATGGCTACACCTTC. This translates into CASSVGDRNYGYTF.

The J gene is TRBJ2-7, the V gene TRBV19, with 7 nucleotides matching TRBD1. The germline gives CDR1 LNHDA, CDR2 SQIVND (reference sequence). The CDR3 is 14 residues long. The V and J ends lost 5 bases and 0 bases, in that order; junction bases with no gene match: 4. CDR3 residues: CASSPGQTSYEQYF. In DNA, the CDR3 is TGTGCCAGTAGTCCGGGACAGACCTCCTACGAGCAGTACTTC.

This rearrangement joins TRBV19 to TRBJ2-5; weak D call: TRBD2 (5 bases). This CDR3 region has 15 residues. In germline, CDR1 is LNHDA, CDR2 SQIVND (reference sequence). V lost 1 base to trimming and J lost 2 bases, with 11 bases between them. This CDR3 is CASSIGGPVQETQYF. In DNA, the CDR3 is TGTGCCAGTAGTATAGGAGGGCCTGTTCAAGAGACCCAGTACTTC. The full variable domain, in which reference TRBV19 and TRBJ2-5 provide the parts outside the CDR3, is DGGITQSPKYLFRKEGQNVTLSCEQNLNHDAMYWYRQDPGQGLRLIYYSQIVNDFQKGDIAEGYSVSREKKESFPLTVTSAQKNPTAFYLCASSIGGPVQETQYFGPGTRLLVL.

By share, this clonotype counts as medium-sized (0.01 to 0.1%). The V call is TRBV29-1, the J call TRBJ2-5; D is unresolved. The CDR3 extends over 13 amino acids. Per germline, CDR1 SQVTM and CDR2 ANQGSEA. Trimming took off 1 base at V and 1 base at J, with 7 bases between the two ends. The CDR3 DNA reads as TGCAGCGTTGAAGTGTTCCTCCAAGAGACCCAGTACTTC. This sequence encodes CSVEVFLQETQYF.

The chain uses TRBV5-4 and TRBJ2-7; 7 nucleotides line up with TRBD1. V dropped 10 bases and J dropped 4; count of bases not matched to a gene: 11. The V gene's germline CDR1 is SGHNT and CDR2 YYREEE (reference sequence). This CDR3 has 13 amino acids. CDR3 in DNA: TGTGCCGGGGCTAGGGGGACAGATTACGAGCAGTACTTC. Translating it yields CAGARGTDYEQYF.

This clonotype was seen a handful of times. V usage is TRBV7-6 and J usage is TRBJ2-2; 11 positions agree with TRBD1. Germline V gene sequence: CDR1 SGHVS, CDR2 FNYEAQ. The CDR3 has 17 residues. The trim removed 5 bases at V and 5 bases at J, leaving 10 bases unmatched. CDR3 in DNA: TGTGCCAGCAGCAGATGGGACAGGGGGGGCCTAACCGGGGAGCTGTTTTTT. Its translation: CASSRWDRGGLTGELFF.

This chain joins TRBV11-1 and TRBJ2-5; D gene ambiguous. The CDR3 runs 14 residues. The V end lost 1 base, the J end lost 2 bases, and 8 bases lay between the germline ends. Germline CDR1 is SGHAT and CDR2 is FQDESV (reference sequence). CDR3: CASSLEWQQETQYF. The CDR3 coding sequence is TGTGCCAGCAGCTTAGAGTGGCAGCAAGAGACCCAGTACTTC.

The V gene is TRBV18, the J gene TRBJ1-3, with TRBD1 matching over 7 bases. This CDR3 has 14 residues. The germline CDR1 and CDR2 sequences are KGHSH and LQKENI. V shed 5 bases, J shed 2 bases, and the junction held 3 bases outside the gene matches. CDR3 sequence reads: CASSGTGAGNTIYF. DNA of the CDR3: TGTGCCAGCTCAGGAACAGGGGCTGGAAACACCATATATTTT.

By share, this clonotype ranks as medium-sized. The rearrangement links TRBV19 to TRBJ2-3, with no clear D. The germline gives CDR1 LNHDA, CDR2 SQIVND (reference sequence). This CDR3 spans 14 amino acids. The ends were cut back, 3 bases at V and 4 bases at J, with 11 bases in the middle. CDR3 region: CASSISGVPDTQYF. DNA for the CDR3: TGTGCCAGTAGTATTTCAGGAGTCCCAGATACGCAGTATTTT. The variable domain in full, completed from reference TRBV19 and TRBJ2-3, reads DGGITQSPKYLFRKEGQNVTLSCEQNLNHDAMYWYRQDPGQGLRLIYYSQIVNDFQKGDIAEGYSVSREKKESFPLTVTSAQKNPTAFYLCASSISGVPDTQYFGPGTRLTVL.

This clonotype is judged medium-sized. V usage is TRBV29-1 and J usage is TRBJ2-5; 7 positions match TRBD1. Germline V gene sequence: CDR1 SQVTM, CDR2 ANQGSEA. The CDR3 sequence is 15 residues long. V was clipped by 1 base and J by 0 bases; unmatched bases: 5. In DNA form, the CDR3 reads TGCAGCGTTGAAGTAGGACAGGTTTACCAAGAGACCCAGTACTTC. It yields the protein CSVEVGQVYQETQYF.

This clonotype is deemed medium-sized. V gene TRBV11-1 combines with J gene TRBJ2-7; 8 bases match TRBD1. The CDR3 runs to 15 residues. V dropped 5 bases and J dropped 3; count of bases not matched to a gene: 9. Germline V lookup: CDR1 SGHAT, CDR2 FQDESV (reference sequence). The CDR3 DNA reads TGTGCCAGCAGCCGACTTCAGGGGGCTAGCTACGAGCAGTACTTC. Its protein is CASSRLQGASYEQYF.

The chain carries TRBV13 and TRBJ2-7; 11 nucleotides align to TRBD2. Per the germline V gene, CDR1 is PRHDT and CDR2 is FYEKMQ (reference sequence). The length of the CDR3 is 15 residues. Unmatched junction bases numbered 5, after V lost 4 bases and J lost 3 bases. DNA of the CDR3: TGTGCCAGCAGCTCGGGACTAGCGGAATACTACGAGCAGTACTTC. Translated, it gives CASSSGLAEYYEQYF.

By frequency in the sample, this clonotype is medium-sized. The chain recombines TRBV29-1 with TRBJ2-2, with TRBD2 matching 9 bases. Germline assignment: CDR1 SQVTM and CDR2 ANQGSEA. The CDR3 spans 13 residues. Germline trimming cut 8 bases from V and 5 bases from J; bases unmatched to any gene: 6. The CDR3 is CSFSGGGTGELFF. For the CDR3, the DNA is TGCAGCTTTAGCGGGGGAGGGACCGGGGAGCTGTTTTTT.

The genes are TRBV6-5 and TRBJ1-4, with 9 bases matching TRBD1. J gave up 5 bases and V 5 bases, and 6 bases lay outside the gene matches. Germline V gene data show CDR1 as MNHEY and CDR2 as SVGAGI. The CDR3 is 15 residues long. The CDR3 region is CASSAGTGRNEKLFF. The CDR3 nucleotides are TGTGCCAGCAGTGCCGGGACAGGGAGGAATGAAAAACTGTTTTTT.